This T cell receptor beta chain was sequenced for a study of resident and recirculating memory T cells in vitiligo. Germline values: CDR1 SGHRS, CDR2 YFSETQ. This CDR3 has 16 amino acids. V was pared by 3 bases and J by 6 bases, with 8 bases of the junction left unmatched. Repertoires were generated with immunoSEQ multiplex PCR, while TCRdb's copy carries only in-frame clones and drops some. This sample has tens of thousands of clones, with about 90% found just once. The chain combines TRBV5-1 with TRBJ2-1, with 11 positions matching TRBD2. Sequencing was done on a sample of blood. The sequence derives from a male donor with vitiligo. As DNA, the CDR3 is TGCGCCAGCAGCTCCACTAGCGGGAGTTCAACCAATGAGCAGTTCTTC. Encoded protein: CASSSTSGSSTNEQFF.